This passage covers 23 T cell receptor beta chains from one sample sequenced in a study of T cell repertoires in cytomegalovirus infection. A single record per CDR3 protein comes from TCRdb applying MiXCR to the reads. The table has about 47,000 distinct CDR3 sequences, about 21% seen once. The antigens these receptors bind are not known. The sequencing used CD8+ T cells from cultured PBMCs, collected from culture after CMV antigen stimulation. The receptors derive from a human donor in good health (CMV status not recorded). Some clones in this sample may be carry-over from other donors' samples.

This clonotype was detected only a few times. This chain joins TRBV20-1 and TRBJ2-5, with 7 bases identical to TRBD1. Trimming cost V 5 bases and J 2 bases; bases outside gene matches: 17. Per the germline V gene, CDR1 is DFQATT and CDR2 is SNEGSKA (reference sequence). The CDR3 sequence is 17 residues long. This CDR3 reads CSAPTAEGGFRQETQYF. The CDR3 nucleotides read TGCAGTGCTCCGACTGCCGAAGGGGGCTTTAGGCAAGAGACCCAGTACTTC.

This clonotype is a singleton in its sample. V is TRBV20-1 and J is TRBJ1-2; D is uncertain. The germline V gene encodes CDR1 DFQATT and CDR2 SNEGSKA (reference sequence). The CDR3 is 12 residues long. V was cut by 6 bases and J by 4 bases, with 12 bases left in between. Here the CDR3 DNA reads TGCAGTGCCGACCGGGAGGGCTATGGCTACACCTTC. Translated: CSADREGYGYTF.

The chain couples TRBV28 to TRBJ2-7; tentatively, D is TRBD1 or TRBD2 (5 bases each). Germline CDR1 reads MDHEN; CDR2 reads SYDVKM. V was shortened by 7 bases and J by 5 bases, with 21 bases between the two germline ends. The CDR3 spans 15 residues. The CDR3 DNA is TGTGCCAGCACCCCTCTCGAGGGGACGGCCCACGAGCAGTACTTC. It encodes CASTPLEGTAHEQYF. Drawing the rest from reference TRBV28 and TRBJ2-7, the complete variable domain is DVKVTQSSRYLVKRTGEKVFLECVQDMDHENMFWYRQDPGLGLRLIYFSYDVKMKEKGDIPEGYSVSREKKERFSLILESASTNQTSMYLCASTPLEGTAHEQYFGPGTRLTVT.

This clonotype was counted many times. The genes are TRBV27 and TRBJ2-3; TRBD1 agrees at 7 bases. This CDR3 has 15 residues. The germline V gene has CDR1 MNHEY and CDR2 SMNVEV (reference sequence). Trimming took 1 base from V and 4 from J; bases not matched to a gene: 5. The CDR3 DNA is TGTGCCAGCAGTTTATACCAACAGGGGCCAGATACGCAGTATTTT. Encoded protein: CASSLYQQGPDTQYF.

V is TRBV12-5 and J is TRBJ2-1; D is possibly TRBD2 (7 bases). There are 14 residues in the CDR3. V was shortened by 3 bases and J by 7 bases, with 13 bases between the two germline ends. Germline V CDR1 and CDR2: LGHNT, FRNRAP. The CDR3 nucleotides read TGTGCTAGTGGTTTAGCCGGGGGGCGGAATGAGCAGTTCTTC. Translated, it gives CASGLAGGRNEQFF.

This clonotype showed up many times. This chain uses TRBV7-9 with TRBJ2-6; no firm D call. CDR3 length equals 17 residues. Germline CDR1 SEHNR, CDR2 FQNEAQ (reference sequence). V lost 4 bases and J lost 0, with 13 bases in between. The CDR3 protein is CASSSTAGASGANVLTF. CDR3 DNA sequence: TGTGCCAGCAGCTCGACTGCAGGAGCCTCTGGGGCCAACGTCCTGACTTTC. The variable domain in full, completed from reference TRBV7-9 and TRBJ2-6, reads DTGVSQNPRHKITKRGQNVTFRCDPISEHNRLYWYRQTLGQGPEFLTYFQNEAQLEKSRLLSDRFSAERPKGSFSTLEIQRTEQGDSAMYLCASSSTAGASGANVLTFGAGSRLTVL.

This clonotype was seen only a few times. This chain joins TRBV7-9 and TRBJ2-1, with no clear D. Trimming removed 5 bases from V and 5 bases from J, with 7 bases in between. The CDR3 consists of 12 residues. From germline, CDR1 is SEHNR and CDR2 FQNEAQ (reference sequence). CDR3 sequence reads: CASSILNNEQFF. In DNA, the CDR3 is TGTGCCAGCAGCATACTAAACAATGAGCAGTTCTTC.

The chain couples TRBV19 to TRBJ2-2, with TRBD1 identical over 11 bases. V shed 3 bases and J 7 bases; nucleotides not matched to a gene: 4. CDR3 length: 15 amino acids. The germline V gene encodes CDR1 LNHDA and CDR2 SQIVND (reference sequence). The CDR3 reads CASSMDRGLVGELFF. In nucleotides, the CDR3 is TGTGCCAGTAGTATGGACAGGGGGCTTGTCGGGGAGCTGTTTTTT.

This clonotype has at least ten counts. V is TRBV3-1 and J is TRBJ1-1, with D perhaps matching TRBD1 (5 bases). The CDR3 is 17 residues long. With 0 bases removed from V and 0 bases from J, the gap between germline ends came to 14 bases. The germline CDR1 and CDR2 sequences are LGHDT and YNNKEL (reference sequence). CDR3 amino acids: CASSQDPQARLNTEAFF. CDR3 nucleotides: TGTGCCAGCAGCCAAGATCCACAGGCCCGCTTGAACACTGAAGCTTTCTTT.

The sample holds a few counts of this clonotype. The chain is built from TRBV6-2 or TRBV6-3 and TRBJ2-4; D call uncertain. This CDR3 contains 17 residues. CDR1 and CDR2 (germline): MNHEY, SVGEGT. V gave up 5 bases and J gave up 1 base, with 18 bases separating them. The CDR3 coding sequence is TGTGCCAGCAGTACCGACGAGTTCACCCTGGCCAAAAACATTCAGTACTTC. It translates to CASSTDEFTLAKNIQYF.

V and J are TRBV24-1 and TRBJ1-1; D remains ambiguous. The CDR3 loop spans 14 amino acids. Germline CDR1 and CDR2: KGHDR and SFDVKD. Trimming pared 5 bases from V and 6 bases from J, leaving 15 bases between. CDR3 coding DNA: TGTGCCACCAGTGCGGCCGAGTCTGGAGCTGAAGCTTTCTTT. Protein: CATSAAESGAEAFF.

This clonotype came up many times. The chain recombines TRBV27 with TRBJ2-3; TRBD1 matches at 8 bases. CDR3 length: 15 residues. CDR1 MNHEY and CDR2 SMNVEV come from the germline V gene (reference sequence). The V gene end was trimmed by 1 base and the J gene end by 5 bases; junction bases not matched to a gene: 5. CDR3 in amino acids: CASSLFGQGGDTQYF. The CDR3 DNA follows: TGTGCCAGCAGTTTATTCGGACAGGGCGGAGATACGCAGTATTTT.

V is TRBV7-4 and J is TRBJ2-5; D gene unclear. Germline loops: CDR1 SGHVT, CDR2 SQSDAQ. V lost 2 bases and J lost 4, with 8 bases in between. The CDR3 has 13 residues. The CDR3 loop is CASSLPNLETQYF. CDR3 in DNA: TGTGCCAGCAGCTTACCGAATCTAGAGACCCAGTACTTC.

This clonotype was seen a handful of times. The chain has TRBV6-2 or TRBV6-3 and TRBJ2-7; 8 positions agree with TRBD2. Per germline, CDR1 MNHEY and CDR2 SVGEGT. Losses at the gene ends were 0 bases for V and 4 bases for J; bases not matched to a gene: 5. The CDR3 has 15 amino acids. The CDR3 spells CASSYSAGEGYEQYF. CDR3 sequence (DNA): TGTGCCAGCAGTTACTCAGCGGGAGAGGGATACGAGCAGTACTTC.

This clonotype was counted a few times. The chain couples TRBV20-1 to TRBJ2-1; TRBD1 might be the D (5 bases). The CDR3 totals 14 residues. Trimming pared 3 bases from V and 13 bases from J, leaving 22 bases between. Germline CDR1 is DFQATT and CDR2 is SNEGSKA (reference sequence). The CDR3 DNA follows: TGCAGTGCTAGGAGCCTTTGGGGCTCAGGAGACCAGTTCTTC. It specifies CSARSLWGSGDQFF.

This clonotype has more than one count but fewer than ten. The gene calls are TRBV3-1 and TRBJ1-2; D ambiguous. Trimming stripped 1 base from V and 7 bases from J, with 16 bases between. The CDR3 runs 15 residues. The germline CDR1 and CDR2 sequences are LGHDT and YNNKEL (reference sequence). CDR3 sequence reads: CASSQGVGIYFGYTF. CDR3 nucleotide sequence: TGTGCCAGCAGCCAAGGAGTGGGCATCTATTTTGGCTACACCTTC.

The chain links TRBV7-8 to TRBJ2-7; 13 bases fit TRBD2. J gave up 6 bases and V 3 bases, and 2 bases lay outside the gene matches. Germline values: CDR1 SGHVS, CDR2 FQNEAQ. CDR3 length: 14 amino acids. The chain's CDR3 is CASSLGLAGREQYF. DNA of the CDR3: TGTGCCAGCAGCTTGGGACTAGCGGGGCGCGAGCAGTACTTC.

Ten or more counts support this clonotype. The chain joins TRBV24-1 to TRBJ2-3; a possible D gene is TRBD2 (5 bases). The V gene lost 4 bases and the J gene lost 6 bases, with 16 bases spanning the gap. The CDR3 runs 15 residues. Germline V lookup: CDR1 KGHDR, CDR2 SFDVKD. The DNA for the CDR3 is TGTGCCACCAGTGACTCGCCCGGAGGCCGCGATACGCAGTATTTT. It is translated as CATSDSPGGRDTQYF.

The chain has TRBV12-5 and TRBJ2-7; 7 bases map to TRBD1. This CDR3 has 15 residues. Unmatched junction bases numbered 4, after V lost 2 bases and J lost 0 bases. Germline V gives CDR1 LGHNT, CDR2 FRNRAP. DNA for the CDR3: TGTGCTAGTGGTTTGAGAGCAGGGGGCTCCTACGAGCAGTACTTC. Translated: CASGLRAGGSYEQYF.

The gene calls are TRBV7-9 and TRBJ1-1; D is possibly TRBD1 (5 bases). The germline V gene encodes CDR1 SEHNR and CDR2 FQNEAQ (reference sequence). The CDR3 is made up of 14 amino acids. Trimming took 6 bases from V and 6 from J, leaving 17 bases between them. CDR3 sequence reads: CASSRAGGVAEAFF. For the CDR3, the DNA is TGTGCCAGCAGTCGAGCGGGGGGGGTCGCTGAAGCTTTCTTT.

This clonotype was seen repeatedly, ten times or more. The gene calls are TRBV7-9 and TRBJ2-2, with unresolved D. This CDR3 spans 13 amino acids. Germline V gene data show CDR1 as SEHNR and CDR2 as FQNEAQ (reference sequence). The V end lost 2 bases, the J end lost 5 bases, and 6 bases lay between the germline ends. The CDR3 DNA reads TGTGCCAGCAGCTTAAGAAGTACCGGGGAGCTGTTTTTT. This gives the protein CASSLRSTGELFF.

This rearrangement joins TRBV6-4 to TRBJ2-1; TRBD2 matches at 10 bases. CDR1 is MRHNA, CDR2 SNTAGT, per germline. Unmatched junction bases numbered 4, after V lost 0 bases and J lost 8 bases. This CDR3 has 15 residues. The CDR3: CASSDSSGGAYEQFF. The CDR3 DNA reads TGTGCCAGCAGTGACTCAAGCGGGGGGGCCTATGAGCAGTTCTTC.

Only a few counts were recorded for this clonotype. This chain uses TRBV5-8 with TRBJ2-2; D uncertain. Germline V gene sequence: CDR1 SGHTS, CDR2 YDEGEE. V was pared by 0 bases and J by 7 bases, with 7 bases between. The CDR3 covers 13 residues. The CDR3 DNA follows: TGTGCCAGCAGCTTGGGCAATTACGGGGAGCTGTTTTTT. Amino acids: CASSLGNYGELFF.